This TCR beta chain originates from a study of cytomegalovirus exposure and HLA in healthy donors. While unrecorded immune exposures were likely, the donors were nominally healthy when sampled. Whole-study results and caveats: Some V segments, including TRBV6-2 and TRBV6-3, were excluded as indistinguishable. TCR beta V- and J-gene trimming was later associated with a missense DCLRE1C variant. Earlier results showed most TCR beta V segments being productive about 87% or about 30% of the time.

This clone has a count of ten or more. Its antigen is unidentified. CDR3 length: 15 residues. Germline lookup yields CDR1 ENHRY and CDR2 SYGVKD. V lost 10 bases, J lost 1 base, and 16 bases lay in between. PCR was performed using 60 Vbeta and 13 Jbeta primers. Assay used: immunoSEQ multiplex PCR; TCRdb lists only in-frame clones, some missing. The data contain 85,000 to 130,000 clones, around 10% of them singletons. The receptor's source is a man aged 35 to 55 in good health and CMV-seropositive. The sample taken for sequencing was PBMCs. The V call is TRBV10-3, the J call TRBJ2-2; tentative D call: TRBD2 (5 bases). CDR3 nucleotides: TGTGCCACCTTAGGGCGGGCAGGGAACACCGGGGAGCTGTTTTTT. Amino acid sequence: CATLGRAGNTGELFF.